This T cell receptor beta chain stems from a study of cytomegalovirus exposure and HLA in healthy donors. The germline V gene has CDR1 MNHEY and CDR2 SMNVEV (reference sequence). Germline trimming cut 1 base from V and 9 bases from J; bases unmatched to any gene: 6. This CDR3 is 14 amino acids long. In regard to this clone: Its antigen is unidentified.

Whole-study results and caveats: Many donors shared some public TCRs, even though most TCR sequences were rare. The investigators catalogued 180 or so TCR beta chains as cytomegalovirus-associated. As was reported, the classifier diagnosed cytomegalovirus status with high specificity and sensitivity.

Sequencing used immunoSEQ multiplex PCR; TCRdb keeps in-frame clones, though not all of them. The sample lists 150,000 to 200,000 clones, about 79% seen once, with under 15% in the top ten. The donors were part of the validation cohort, which consisted of more than 90 subjects and was separate from the first cohort of about 670 subjects. The rearrangement uses TRBV27 and TRBJ2-1, with 7 bases lining up with TRBD1. The TCR originated in a woman under 40 in good health and CMV-seropositive. Sequenced sample: PBMCs. The CDR3 reads CASSLFTTGSEQFF. CDR3 sequence (DNA): TGTGCCAGCAGTTTATTTACGACAGGGTCTGAGCAGTTCTTC.